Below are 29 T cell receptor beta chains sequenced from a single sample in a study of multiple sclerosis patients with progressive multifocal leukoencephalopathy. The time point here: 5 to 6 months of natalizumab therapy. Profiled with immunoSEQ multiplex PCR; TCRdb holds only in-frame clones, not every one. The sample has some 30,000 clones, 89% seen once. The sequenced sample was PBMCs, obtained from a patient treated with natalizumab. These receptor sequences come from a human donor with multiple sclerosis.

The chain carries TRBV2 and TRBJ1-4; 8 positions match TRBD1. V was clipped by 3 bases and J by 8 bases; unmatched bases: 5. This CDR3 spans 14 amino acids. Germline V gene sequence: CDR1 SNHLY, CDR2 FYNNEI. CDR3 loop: CASSDRGRGEKLFF. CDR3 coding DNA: TGTGCCAGCAGTGACAGGGGGCGAGGAGAAAAACTGTTTTTT.

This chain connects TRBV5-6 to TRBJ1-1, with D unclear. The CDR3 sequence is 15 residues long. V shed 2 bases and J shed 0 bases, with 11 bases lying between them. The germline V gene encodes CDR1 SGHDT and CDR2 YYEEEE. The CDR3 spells CASSFGPSMNTEAFF. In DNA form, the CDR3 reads TGTGCCAGCAGCTTTGGTCCAAGCATGAACACTGAAGCTTTCTTT.

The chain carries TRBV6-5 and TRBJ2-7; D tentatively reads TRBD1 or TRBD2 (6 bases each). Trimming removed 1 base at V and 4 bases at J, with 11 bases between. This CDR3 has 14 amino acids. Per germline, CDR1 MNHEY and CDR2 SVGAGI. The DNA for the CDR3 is TGTGCCAGCAGTTACTACGCGGGACAATACGAGCAGTACTTC. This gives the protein CASSYYAGQYEQYF.

The chain's CDR3 is CASSSTLTGNTIYF. The CDR3 DNA reads TGTGCCAGCAGCTCTACATTAACGGGAAACACCATATATTTT. The chain joins TRBV5-4 to TRBJ1-3; D is undetermined. Between the trimmed V and J ends, which lost 3 bases and 4 bases, there was a span of 11 bases. CDR1 and CDR2 from the germline V gene are SGHNT and YYREEE (reference sequence). There are 14 residues in the CDR3.

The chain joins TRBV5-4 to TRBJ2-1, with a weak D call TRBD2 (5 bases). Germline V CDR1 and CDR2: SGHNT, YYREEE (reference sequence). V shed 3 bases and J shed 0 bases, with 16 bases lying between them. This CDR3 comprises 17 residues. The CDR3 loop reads CASSSLTAGLSYNEQFF. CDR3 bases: TGTGCCAGCAGCTCCCTAACGGCGGGCCTCTCCTACAATGAGCAGTTCTTC.

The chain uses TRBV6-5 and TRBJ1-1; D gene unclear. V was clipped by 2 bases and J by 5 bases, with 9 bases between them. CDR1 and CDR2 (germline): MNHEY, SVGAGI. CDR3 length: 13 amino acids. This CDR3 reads CASSYRRRTEAFF. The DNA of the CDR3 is TGTGCCAGCAGTTACAGGAGAAGAACTGAAGCTTTCTTT.

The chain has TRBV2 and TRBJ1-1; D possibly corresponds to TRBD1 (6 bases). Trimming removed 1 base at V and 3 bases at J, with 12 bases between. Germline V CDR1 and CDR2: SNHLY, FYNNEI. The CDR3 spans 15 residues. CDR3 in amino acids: CASSEGQARHTEAFF. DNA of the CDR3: TGTGCCAGCAGTGAAGGACAGGCGCGTCACACTGAAGCTTTCTTT.

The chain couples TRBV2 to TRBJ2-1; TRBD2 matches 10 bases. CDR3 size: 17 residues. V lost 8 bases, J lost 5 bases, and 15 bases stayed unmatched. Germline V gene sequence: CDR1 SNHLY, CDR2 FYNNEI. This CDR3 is CASQSVAGGLSHNEQFF. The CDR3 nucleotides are TGTGCCAGCCAGTCGGTAGCGGGAGGCCTATCCCACAATGAGCAGTTCTTC.

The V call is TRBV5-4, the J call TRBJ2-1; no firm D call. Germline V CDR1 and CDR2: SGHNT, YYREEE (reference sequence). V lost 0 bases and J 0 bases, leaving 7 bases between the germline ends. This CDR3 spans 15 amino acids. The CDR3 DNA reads TGTGCCAGCAGCTTGGGGACCCGCTCCTACAATGAGCAGTTCTTC. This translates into CASSLGTRSYNEQFF.

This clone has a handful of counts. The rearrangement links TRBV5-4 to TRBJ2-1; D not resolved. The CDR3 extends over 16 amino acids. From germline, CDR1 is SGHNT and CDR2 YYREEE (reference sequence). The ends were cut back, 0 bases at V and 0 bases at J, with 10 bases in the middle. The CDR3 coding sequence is TGTGCCAGCAGCTTGGATGTCAGAGGCTCCTACAATGAGCAGTTCTTC. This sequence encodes CASSLDVRGSYNEQFF.

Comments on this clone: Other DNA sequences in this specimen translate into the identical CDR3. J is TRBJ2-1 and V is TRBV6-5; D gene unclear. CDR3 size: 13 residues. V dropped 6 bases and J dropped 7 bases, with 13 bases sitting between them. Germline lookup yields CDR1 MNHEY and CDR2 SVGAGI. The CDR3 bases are TGTGCCAGCAGCCTTACTCTCGGGAATGAGCAGTTCTTC. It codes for CASSLTLGNEQFF.

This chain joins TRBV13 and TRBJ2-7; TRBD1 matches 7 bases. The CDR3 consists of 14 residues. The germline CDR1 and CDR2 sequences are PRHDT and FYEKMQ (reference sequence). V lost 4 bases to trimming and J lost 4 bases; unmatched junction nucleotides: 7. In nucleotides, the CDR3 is TGTGCCAGCAGCTCCACGGGACAGCCTTACGAGCAGTACTTC. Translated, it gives CASSSTGQPYEQYF.

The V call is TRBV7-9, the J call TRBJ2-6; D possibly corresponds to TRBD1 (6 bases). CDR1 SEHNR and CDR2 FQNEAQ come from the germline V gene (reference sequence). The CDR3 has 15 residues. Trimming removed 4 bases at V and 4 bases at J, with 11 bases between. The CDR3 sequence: CASSYTGTGANVLTF. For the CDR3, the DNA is TGTGCCAGCAGCTACACAGGGACCGGGGCCAACGTCCTGACTTTC.

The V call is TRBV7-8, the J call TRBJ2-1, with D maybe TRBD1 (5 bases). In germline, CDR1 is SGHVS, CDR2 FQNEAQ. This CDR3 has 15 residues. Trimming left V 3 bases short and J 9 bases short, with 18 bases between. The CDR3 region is CASSFWGEGRFEQFF. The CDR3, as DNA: TGTGCCAGCAGCTTCTGGGGCGAAGGTCGGTTTGAGCAGTTCTTC.

CDR3 in amino acids: CASSSAGTSYGYTF. DNA for the CDR3: TGTGCCAGCAGCTCTGCCGGGACATCCTATGGCTACACCTTC. The chain carries TRBV11-2 and TRBJ1-2; D perhaps matches TRBD1 (6 bases). Germline V gene lookup returns CDR1 SGHAT and CDR2 FQNNGV. The CDR3 runs to 14 residues. Trimming cost V 4 bases and J 4 bases, with 13 bases left between them.

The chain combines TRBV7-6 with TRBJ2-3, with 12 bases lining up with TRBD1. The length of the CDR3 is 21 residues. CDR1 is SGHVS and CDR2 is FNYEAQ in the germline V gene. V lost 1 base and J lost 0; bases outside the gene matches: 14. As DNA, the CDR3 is TGTGCCAGCAGCTTAGTGGGGACAGGGGGCCGGTATCGATCTAGCACAGATACGCAGTATTTT. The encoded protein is CASSLVGTGGRYRSSTDTQYF.

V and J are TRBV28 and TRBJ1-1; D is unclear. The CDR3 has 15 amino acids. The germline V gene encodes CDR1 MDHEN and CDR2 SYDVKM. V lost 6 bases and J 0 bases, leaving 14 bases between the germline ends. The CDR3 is CASSLQTEMNTEAFF. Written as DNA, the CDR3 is TGTGCCAGCAGCTTACAGACTGAAATGAACACTGAAGCTTTCTTT.

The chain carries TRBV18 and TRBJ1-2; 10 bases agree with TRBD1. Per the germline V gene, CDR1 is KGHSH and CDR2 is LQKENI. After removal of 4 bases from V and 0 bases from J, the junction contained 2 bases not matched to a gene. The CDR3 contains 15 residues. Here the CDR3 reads CASSLGTGANYGYTF. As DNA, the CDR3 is TGTGCCAGCTCACTCGGGACAGGGGCTAACTATGGCTACACCTTC.

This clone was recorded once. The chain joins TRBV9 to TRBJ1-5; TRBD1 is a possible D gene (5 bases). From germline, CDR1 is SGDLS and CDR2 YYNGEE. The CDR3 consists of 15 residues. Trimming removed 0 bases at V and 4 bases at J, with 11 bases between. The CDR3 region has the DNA TGTGCCAGCAGCGTAGACGGGACTGGGAATCAGCCCCAGCATTTT. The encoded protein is CASSVDGTGNQPQHF.

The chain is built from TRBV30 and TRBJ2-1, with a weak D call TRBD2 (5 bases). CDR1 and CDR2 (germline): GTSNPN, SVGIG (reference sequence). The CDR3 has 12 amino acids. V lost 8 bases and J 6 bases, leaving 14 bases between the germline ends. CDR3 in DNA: TGTGCCGGGCCCAGGACTGCCAATGAGCAGTTCTTC. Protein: CAGPRTANEQFF.

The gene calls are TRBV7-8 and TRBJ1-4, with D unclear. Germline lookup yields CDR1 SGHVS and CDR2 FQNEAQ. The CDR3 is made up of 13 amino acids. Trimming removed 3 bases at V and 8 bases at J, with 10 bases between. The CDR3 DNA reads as TGTGCCAGCAGCTTCTCCGGCGGGGAAAAACTGTTTTTT. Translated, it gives CASSFSGGEKLFF.

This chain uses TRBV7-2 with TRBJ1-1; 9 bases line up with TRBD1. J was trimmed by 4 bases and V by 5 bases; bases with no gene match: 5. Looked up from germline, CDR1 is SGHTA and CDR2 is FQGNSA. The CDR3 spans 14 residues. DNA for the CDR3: TGTGCCAGCAGCACAACGGGACAGGGCACTGAAGCTTTCTTT. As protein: CASSTTGQGTEAFF.

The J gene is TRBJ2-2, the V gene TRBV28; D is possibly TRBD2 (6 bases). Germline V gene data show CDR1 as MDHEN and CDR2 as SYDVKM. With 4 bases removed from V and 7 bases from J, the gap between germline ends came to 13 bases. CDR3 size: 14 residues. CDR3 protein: CASSSPLGGGELFF. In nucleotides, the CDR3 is TGTGCCAGCAGTTCACCCTTGGGGGGCGGGGAGCTGTTTTTT.

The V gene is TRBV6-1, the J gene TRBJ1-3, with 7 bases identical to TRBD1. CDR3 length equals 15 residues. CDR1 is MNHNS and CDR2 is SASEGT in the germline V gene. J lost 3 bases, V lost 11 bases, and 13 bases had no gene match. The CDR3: CASNSGAGGGNTIYF. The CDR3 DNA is TGTGCCTCTAACAGCGGGGCAGGGGGTGGAAACACCATATATTTT.

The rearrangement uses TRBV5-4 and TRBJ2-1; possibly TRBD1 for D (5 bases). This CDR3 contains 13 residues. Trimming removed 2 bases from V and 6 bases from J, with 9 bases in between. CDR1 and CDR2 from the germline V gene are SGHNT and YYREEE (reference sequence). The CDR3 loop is CASSFEDSNEQFF. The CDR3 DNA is TGTGCCAGCAGCTTCGAAGACAGCAATGAGCAGTTCTTC.

The chain's CDR3 is CASSHPGAENIQYF. CDR3 sequence (DNA): TGCGCCAGCAGCCATCCAGGAGCAGAAAACATTCAGTACTTC. V is TRBV5-1 and J is TRBJ2-4; D is undetermined. The CDR3 loop spans 14 amino acids. Germline CDR1 reads SGHRS; CDR2 reads YFSETQ. Trimming cost V 4 bases and J 5 bases, with 13 bases left between them. Full variable domain (rest looked up from reference TRBV5-1 and TRBJ2-4): KAGVTQTPRYLIKTRGQQVTLSCSPISGHRSVSWYQQTPGQGLQFLFEYFSETQRNKGNFPGRFSGRQFSNSRSEMNVSTLELGDSALYLCASSHPGAENIQYFGAGTRLSVL.

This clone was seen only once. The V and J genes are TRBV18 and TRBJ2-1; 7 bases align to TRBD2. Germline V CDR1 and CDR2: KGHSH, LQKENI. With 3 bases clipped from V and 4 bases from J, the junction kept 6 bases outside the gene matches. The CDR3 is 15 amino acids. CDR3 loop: CASSPPASGYNEQFF. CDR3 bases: TGTGCCAGCTCACCCCCCGCTAGCGGTTACAATGAGCAGTTCTTC.

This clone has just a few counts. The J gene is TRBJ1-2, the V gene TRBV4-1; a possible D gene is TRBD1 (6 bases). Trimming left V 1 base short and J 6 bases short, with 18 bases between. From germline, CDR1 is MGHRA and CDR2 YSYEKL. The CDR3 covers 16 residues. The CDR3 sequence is CASSQGRGGGHNGYTF. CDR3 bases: TGCGCCAGCAGCCAAGGGAGGGGAGGGGGGCACAATGGCTACACCTTC.

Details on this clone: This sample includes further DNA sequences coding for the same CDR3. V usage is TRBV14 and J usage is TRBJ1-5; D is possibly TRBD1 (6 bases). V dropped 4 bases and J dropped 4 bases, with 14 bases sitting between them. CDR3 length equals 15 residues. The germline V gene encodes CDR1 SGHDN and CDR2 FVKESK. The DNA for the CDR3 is TGTGCCAGCAGCCCGGGGGGGGGCTGGAATCAGCCCCAGCATTTT. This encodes CASSPGGGWNQPQHF.